This T cell receptor beta chain was obtained from a study of long-term antiretroviral therapy in people with HIV. This clone was picked up a small number of times. Survey-level immunoSEQ v3.0 assays were run. Repertoires were generated with immunoSEQ multiplex PCR, while TCRdb's copy carries only in-frame clones and drops some. The sample carries tens of thousands of clones, more than 65% recorded once. Sequenced here: unsorted PBMCs, sampled 0.1 years before starting antiretroviral therapy. This clonotype was obtained from a man aged 18 to 29 with HIV.

In DNA form, the CDR3 reads TGTGCCACCAGCAGAGAATCGGCAGGGTCAAGCAATCAGCCCCAGCATTTT. Encoded protein: CATSRESAGSSNQPQHF. The rearrangement joins TRBV15 to TRBJ1-5, with D possibly being TRBD1 (5 bases). Germline values: CDR1 LNHNV, CDR2 YYDKDF (reference sequence). The V end was cut by 0 bases, the J end by 1 base, with 13 bases between. The CDR3 sequence is 17 residues long. The full variable domain, in which reference TRBV15 and TRBJ1-5 provide the parts outside the CDR3, is DAMVIQNPRYQVTQFGKPVTLSCSQTLNHNVMYWYQQKSSQAPKLLFHYYDKDFNNEADTPDNFQSRRPNTSFCFLDIRSPGLGDTAMYLCATSRESAGSSNQPQHFGDGTRLSIL.